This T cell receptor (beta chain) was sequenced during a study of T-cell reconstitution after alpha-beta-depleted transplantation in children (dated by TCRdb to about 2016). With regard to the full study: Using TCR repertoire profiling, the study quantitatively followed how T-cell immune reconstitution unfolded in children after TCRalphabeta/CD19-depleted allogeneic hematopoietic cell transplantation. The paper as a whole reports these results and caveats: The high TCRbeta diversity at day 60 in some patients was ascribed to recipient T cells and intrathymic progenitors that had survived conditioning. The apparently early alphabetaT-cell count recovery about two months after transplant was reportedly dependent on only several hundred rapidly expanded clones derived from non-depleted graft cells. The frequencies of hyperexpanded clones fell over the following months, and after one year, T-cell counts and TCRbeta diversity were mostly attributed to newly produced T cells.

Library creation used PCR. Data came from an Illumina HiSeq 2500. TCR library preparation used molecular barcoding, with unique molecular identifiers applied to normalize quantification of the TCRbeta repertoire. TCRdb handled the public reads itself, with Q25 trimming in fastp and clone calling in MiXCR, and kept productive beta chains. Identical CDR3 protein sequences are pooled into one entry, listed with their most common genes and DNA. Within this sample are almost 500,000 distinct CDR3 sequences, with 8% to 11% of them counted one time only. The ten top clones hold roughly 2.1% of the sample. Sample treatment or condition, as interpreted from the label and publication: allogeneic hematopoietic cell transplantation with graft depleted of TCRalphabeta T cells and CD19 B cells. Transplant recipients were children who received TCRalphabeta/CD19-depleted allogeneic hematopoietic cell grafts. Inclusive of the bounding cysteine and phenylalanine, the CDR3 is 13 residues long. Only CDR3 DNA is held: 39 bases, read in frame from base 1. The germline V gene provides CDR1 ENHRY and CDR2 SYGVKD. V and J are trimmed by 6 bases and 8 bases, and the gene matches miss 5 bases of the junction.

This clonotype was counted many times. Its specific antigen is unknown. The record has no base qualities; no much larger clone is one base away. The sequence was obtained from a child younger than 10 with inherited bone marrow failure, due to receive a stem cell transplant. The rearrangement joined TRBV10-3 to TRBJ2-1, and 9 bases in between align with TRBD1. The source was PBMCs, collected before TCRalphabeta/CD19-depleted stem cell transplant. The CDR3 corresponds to CAISPGQGYEQFF. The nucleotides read TGTGCCATCAGCCCGGGACAGGGTTATGAGCAGTTCTTC.